This is a list of T cell receptor beta chains from one sample in a study of T-cell reconstitution after alpha-beta-depleted transplantation in children. TCRdb re-called the PCR reads through MiXCR, storing one row per CDR3 protein. The table includes some 550,000 distinct CDR3 sequences, around 18% detected once. The sequencing here drew on PBMCs from the stem cell graft donor, taken from the stem cell graft. Receptors originate from a human donor who donated a stem cell graft to a child with acute lymphoblastic leukemia. Both conserved end residues are part of each CDR3. Each record gives: D gene, V gene, clone size, CDR3 length, J gene, CDR3 DNA, CDR3 protein. D genes are given only for firm matches. Where a row states a size, it is once, few, many or the class of an expanded clone; other rows omit it.

d_call: TRBD1
v_call: TRBV12-3/TRBV12-4
clone_size: few
cdr3_length: 14
j_call: TRBJ2-7
cdr3_nt: TGTGCCAGCAGTTTGGGGACAGGGGGCCTCGAGCAGTACTTC
cdr3_aa: CASSLGTGGLEQYF

d_call: .
v_call: TRBV4-1
clone_size: .
cdr3_length: 15
j_call: TRBJ1-5
cdr3_nt: TGCGCCAGCAGCCAAGATGGGACCGTCATAGAGCCCCAGCATTTT
cdr3_aa: CASSQDGTVIEPQHF

d_call: TRBD1
v_call: TRBV5-1
clone_size: many
cdr3_length: 18
j_call: TRBJ2-2
cdr3_nt: TGCGCCAGCAGCCTAACCGTGGTTACAGGGGGCGGAACCGGGGAGCTGTTTTTT
cdr3_aa: CASSLTVVTGGGTGELFF

d_call: TRBD2
v_call: TRBV29-1
clone_size: .
cdr3_length: 13
j_call: TRBJ2-7
cdr3_nt: TGCAGCGTTAGCAGCGGGAGGATCCACGAGCAGTACTTC
cdr3_aa: CSVSSGRIHEQYF

d_call: .
v_call: TRBV10-3
clone_size: few
cdr3_length: 16
j_call: TRBJ2-5
cdr3_nt: TGTGCCATCAGTGAGTCCGCGGGGGCGGAGGGAGAGACCCAGTACTTC
cdr3_aa: CAISESAGAEGETQYF

d_call: .
v_call: TRBV5-6
clone_size: few
cdr3_length: 14
j_call: TRBJ2-7
cdr3_nt: TGTGCCAGCAGCCGGCGGGCCAGGGTGGACGAGCAGTACTTC
cdr3_aa: CASSRRARVDEQYF

d_call: TRBD1
v_call: TRBV2
clone_size: .
cdr3_length: 12
j_call: TRBJ2-7
cdr3_nt: TGTGCCACAGAGACAGGGGGCTACGAGCAGTACTTC
cdr3_aa: CATETGGYEQYF

d_call: .
v_call: TRBV29-1
clone_size: few
cdr3_length: 14
j_call: TRBJ1-3
cdr3_nt: TGCAGCGTTGTAGGGCAGGGGAAAGGAAACACCATATATTTT
cdr3_aa: CSVVGQGKGNTIYF

d_call: .
v_call: TRBV7-3
clone_size: many
cdr3_length: 13
j_call: TRBJ2-7
cdr3_nt: TGTGCCAGCAGCCCGGGACTGGGGTGGGAGCAGTACTTC
cdr3_aa: CASSPGLGWEQYF

d_call: .
v_call: TRBV6-5
clone_size: .
cdr3_length: 15
j_call: TRBJ1-5
cdr3_nt: TGTGCCAGCAGTTACTGGGAGGGAACCAATCAGCCCCAGCATTTT
cdr3_aa: CASSYWEGTNQPQHF

d_call: .
v_call: TRBV24-1
clone_size: .
cdr3_length: 15
j_call: TRBJ2-1
cdr3_nt: TGTGCCACCAGTGATCGCGCGACAGGTCCCAATGAGCAGTTCTTC
cdr3_aa: CATSDRATGPNEQFF

d_call: .
v_call: TRBV6-4
clone_size: .
cdr3_length: 14
j_call: TRBJ1-1
cdr3_nt: TGTGCCAGCAGGACTTCCGGTCTTGACACTGAAGCTTTCTTT
cdr3_aa: CASRTSGLDTEAFF

d_call: .
v_call: TRBV5-4
clone_size: .
cdr3_length: 14
j_call: TRBJ2-7
cdr3_nt: TGTGCCAGCAGCACCGGGACCCAGGGAGCCGAGCAGTACTTC
cdr3_aa: CASSTGTQGAEQYF

d_call: .
v_call: TRBV2
clone_size: .
cdr3_length: 13
j_call: TRBJ1-3
cdr3_nt: TGTGCCAGCATACAGTCCCTTGGAAACACCATATATTTT
cdr3_aa: CASIQSLGNTIYF

d_call: TRBD1
v_call: TRBV7-3
clone_size: .
cdr3_length: 15
j_call: TRBJ2-5
cdr3_nt: TGTGCCAGCAGGCAAGGTGGGACAGGGCCAGAGACCCAGTACTTC
cdr3_aa: CASRQGGTGPETQYF

d_call: .
v_call: TRBV12-3/TRBV12-4
clone_size: .
cdr3_length: 12
j_call: TRBJ2-7
cdr3_nt: TGTGCCAGCAGTTTTAAGGGCTACGAGCAGTACTTC
cdr3_aa: CASSFKGYEQYF

d_call: .
v_call: TRBV7-9
clone_size: few
cdr3_length: 16
j_call: TRBJ2-3
cdr3_nt: TGTGCCAGCAGTCTCAGTCCGGCGGAATCCACAGATACGCAGTATTTT
cdr3_aa: CASSLSPAESTDTQYF

d_call: .
v_call: TRBV2
clone_size: once
cdr3_length: 15
j_call: TRBJ1-4
cdr3_nt: TGTGCCGGGAAGCCGTACCTCGTACGAGGTGAAAAACTGTTTTTT
cdr3_aa: CAGKPYLVRGEKLFF

d_call: .
v_call: TRBV6-1
clone_size: few
cdr3_length: 15
j_call: TRBJ2-6
cdr3_nt: TGTGCCAGCAGAAGACTGATCTCTGGGGCCAACGTCCTGACTTTC
cdr3_aa: CASRRLISGANVLTF

d_call: TRBD2
v_call: TRBV20-1
clone_size: .
cdr3_length: 12
j_call: TRBJ2-1
cdr3_nt: TGCAGTGCGATGGGTAGCGGGAGGTCGGAGTTCTTC
cdr3_aa: CSAMGSGRSEFF

d_call: .
v_call: TRBV11-2
clone_size: .
cdr3_length: 18
j_call: TRBJ2-1
cdr3_nt: TGTGCCAGCAGCTTAATCCTCGCTGGCCGCAGCTCCTACAATGAGCAGTTCTTC
cdr3_aa: CASSLILAGRSSYNEQFF

d_call: TRBD1
v_call: TRBV6-4
clone_size: .
cdr3_length: 15
j_call: TRBJ2-5
cdr3_nt: TGTGCCAGCAGTGACTCGGCAGGGGGTACAGAGACCCAGTACTTC
cdr3_aa: CASSDSAGGTETQYF

d_call: .
v_call: TRBV4-1
clone_size: few
cdr3_length: 15
j_call: TRBJ2-2
cdr3_nt: TGCGCCAGCAGCCAACCTACTAGAAGGACCGGGGAGCTGTTTTTT
cdr3_aa: CASSQPTRRTGELFF

d_call: .
v_call: TRBV3-1
clone_size: few
cdr3_length: 13
j_call: TRBJ2-4
cdr3_nt: TGTGCCAGCGCCGACTTGGCCAAAAACATTCAGTACTTC
cdr3_aa: CASADLAKNIQYF

d_call: .
v_call: TRBV15
clone_size: few
cdr3_length: 12
j_call: TRBJ1-1
cdr3_nt: TGTGCCACCAGCAGAACCGGGACAGAAGCTTTCTTT
cdr3_aa: CATSRTGTEAFF

d_call: .
v_call: TRBV7-6
clone_size: .
cdr3_length: 15
j_call: TRBJ2-1
cdr3_nt: TGTGCCAGCAGCCAGGCCCTAGGCTCCTACAATGAGCAGTTCTTC
cdr3_aa: CASSQALGSYNEQFF

d_call: .
v_call: TRBV7-6
clone_size: .
cdr3_length: 13
j_call: TRBJ2-3
cdr3_nt: TGTGCCAGCAGCTTACTGGGGGGAGATACGCAGTATTTT
cdr3_aa: CASSLLGGDTQYF

d_call: TRBD1
v_call: TRBV20-1
clone_size: few
cdr3_length: 12
j_call: TRBJ1-2
cdr3_nt: TGCAGTGTCAACGACAGGGGCTATGGCTACACCTTC
cdr3_aa: CSVNDRGYGYTF

d_call: TRBD2
v_call: TRBV6-1
clone_size: .
cdr3_length: 16
j_call: TRBJ2-1
cdr3_nt: TGTGCCAGCAGTCCCCTAGATAGCGGGGGTTACAATGAGCAGTTCTTC
cdr3_aa: CASSPLDSGGYNEQFF

d_call: .
v_call: TRBV29-1
clone_size: few
cdr3_length: 13
j_call: TRBJ2-2
cdr3_nt: TGCAGCGTTCTCCTAGCGCACACCGGGGAGCTGTTTTTT
cdr3_aa: CSVLLAHTGELFF

d_call: .
v_call: TRBV19
clone_size: .
cdr3_length: 13
j_call: TRBJ2-7
cdr3_nt: TGTGCCAGTAGTATAGGGCTCGGATACGAGCAGTACTTC
cdr3_aa: CASSIGLGYEQYF

d_call: .
v_call: TRBV29-1
clone_size: few
cdr3_length: 16
j_call: TRBJ2-1
cdr3_nt: TGCAGCGTTGAAGGGACCCCGGGCGGGGTATACAATGAGCAGTTCTTC
cdr3_aa: CSVEGTPGGVYNEQFF

d_call: .
v_call: TRBV2
clone_size: few
cdr3_length: 10
j_call: TRBJ2-7
cdr3_nt: TGTGCCAGCAGTGTTAACGAGCAGTACTTC
cdr3_aa: CASSVNEQYF

d_call: .
v_call: TRBV7-2
clone_size: few
cdr3_length: 13
j_call: TRBJ1-3
cdr3_nt: TGTGCCACCCTTAGGGGTATCGGAAACACCATATATTTT
cdr3_aa: CATLRGIGNTIYF

d_call: .
v_call: TRBV5-6
clone_size: many
cdr3_length: 15
j_call: TRBJ2-5
cdr3_nt: TGTGCCAGCAGCTTGGCAAGCGGGTACCAAGAGACCCAGTACTTC
cdr3_aa: CASSLASGYQETQYF

d_call: .
v_call: TRBV9
clone_size: .
cdr3_length: 15
j_call: TRBJ2-7
cdr3_nt: TGTGCCAGCAGCATTGGGGGACTCTCCACCTACGAGCAGTACTTC
cdr3_aa: CASSIGGLSTYEQYF

d_call: .
v_call: TRBV12-3/TRBV12-4
clone_size: .
cdr3_length: 14
j_call: TRBJ2-7
cdr3_nt: TGTGCCAGCAGTTTAGGGGGGAAAGGGGCCGAGCAGTACTTC
cdr3_aa: CASSLGGKGAEQYF

d_call: .
v_call: TRBV7-6
clone_size: .
cdr3_length: 17
j_call: TRBJ2-5
cdr3_nt: TGTGCCAGCAGCTTAGGCCCGGTTGGAGGGGGGCAAGAGACCCAGTACTTC
cdr3_aa: CASSLGPVGGGQETQYF

d_call: .
v_call: TRBV5-1
clone_size: many
cdr3_length: 12
j_call: TRBJ2-5
cdr3_nt: TGCGCCAGCAGCTTGCTTCAAGAGACCCAGTACTTC
cdr3_aa: CASSLLQETQYF

d_call: .
v_call: TRBV20-1
clone_size: few
cdr3_length: 14
j_call: TRBJ2-7
cdr3_nt: TGCAGTGCTATAGCGGAACTTAAGGGCAACGAGCAGTACTTC
cdr3_aa: CSAIAELKGNEQYF

d_call: .
v_call: TRBV9
clone_size: few
cdr3_length: 17
j_call: TRBJ2-3
cdr3_nt: TGTGCCAGCAGCGAGGCGGGCGGTCAGGGACCCCCAAGTACGCAGTATTTT
cdr3_aa: CASSEAGGQGPPSTQYF

d_call: .
v_call: TRBV29-1
clone_size: .
cdr3_length: 14
j_call: TRBJ1-2
cdr3_nt: TGCAGCGTTGAAACCGGTGCGCGGTCCTATGGCTACACCTTC
cdr3_aa: CSVETGARSYGYTF

d_call: .
v_call: TRBV15
clone_size: many
cdr3_length: 15
j_call: TRBJ2-1
cdr3_nt: TGTGCCACCAGCAGAGATCTGGGGCGGTACAATGAGCAGTTCTTC
cdr3_aa: CATSRDLGRYNEQFF